A selection of T cell receptor beta chains follows, all from one sample in a study of cytomegalovirus exposure and HLA in healthy donors. The assay was immunoSEQ multiplex PCR, and TCRdb's table has in-frame clones only and misses some. The table lists about 120,000 clones, over 65% of them singletons. Sequenced material: PBMCs. These TCRs come from a woman aged 40-49 years in good health and CMV-seropositive. The conserved cysteine and the conserved F or W are not part of the CDR3 here.

V: TRBV6-5; J: TRBJ1-4; CDR3: ASSYQRTTNEKLF
V: TRBV2; J: TRBJ1-1; CDR3: ASSDLGGTEAF
V: TRBV11-2; J: TRBJ1-1; CDR3: ASRRGLGGTEAF
V: TRBV5-1; J: TRBJ2-5; CDR3: ASSLTGDQETQY
V: TRBV14; J: TRBJ1-1; CDR3: ASSIVNTEAF
V: TRBV5-4; J: TRBJ1-6; CDR3: ASSLGGTGNSPLH
V: TRBV30; J: TRBJ1-5; CDR3: AWSVRPGGNQPQH
V: TRBV13; J: TRBJ2-3; CDR3: ASSLLRGRQY
V: TRBV7-9; J: TRBJ1-2; CDR3: ASSPRTDNYGYT
V: TRBV9; J: TRBJ1-2; CDR3: ASSVEQAKGYGYT
V: TRBV5-6; J: TRBJ2-5; CDR3: ASSLAGGSLWGTQY
V: TRBV10-1; J: TRBJ1-1; CDR3: ARPVRFTEAF
V: TRBV7-2; J: TRBJ1-1; CDR3: ASSPKTGQTAEAF
V: TRBV5-4; J: TRBJ2-7; CDR3: ASSAGLADSYEQY
V: TRBV7-9; J: TRBJ1-2; CDR3: ASSLGGGGYT
V: TRBV5-5; J: TRBJ2-1; CDR3: ASSFRDRGVHEQF
V: TRBV12-5; J: TRBJ1-5; CDR3: ASGPGGTGEYQPQH
V: TRBV6-1; J: TRBJ1-2; CDR3: ASSETENYGYT
V: TRBV5-1; J: TRBJ2-1; CDR3: ASSWGTSDNEQF
V: TRBV19; J: TRBJ1-6; CDR3: ASSTYGGDGNSPLH
V: TRBV9; J: TRBJ2-6; CDR3: ASSVGPSGANVLT
V: TRBV7-9; J: TRBJ2-1; CDR3: ASSRAGGGNEQF
V: TRBV7-9; J: TRBJ2-7; CDR3: ASSSSLGTGVYEQY
V: TRBV5-8; J: TRBJ2-5; CDR3: ASSLGQRGETQY
V: TRBV30; J: TRBJ2-1; CDR3: AWSVVGRSSNEQF
V: TRBV5-1; J: TRBJ1-6; CDR3: ASRPGQMRNSPLH
V: TRBV4-3; J: TRBJ2-5; CDR3: ASSQDPSGRAGKTQY
V: TRBV15; J: TRBJ2-1; CDR3: ATSRDYRNNNEQF
V: TRBV7-9; J: TRBJ2-5; CDR3: ASSSARDRETQY
V: TRBV6-6; J: TRBJ1-2; CDR3: ASTPVGGLGYT
V: TRBV2; J: TRBJ2-2; CDR3: ASSGLPNTGELF
V: TRBV30; J: TRBJ1-6; CDR3: AWSLAYNSPLH
V: TRBV7-3; J: TRBJ1-6; CDR3: ASSIGRDNSPLH
V: TRBV6-1; J: TRBJ2-1; CDR3: ASSNPGETKDEQF
V: TRBV19; J: TRBJ2-3; CDR3: ASSPQDITDTQY
V: TRBV7-2; J: TRBJ1-2; CDR3: ASSSPNYGYT
V: TRBV18; J: TRBJ2-6; CDR3: ASSPGTGSGANVLT
V: TRBV6-5; J: TRBJ2-7; CDR3: ASRGQSYEQY
V: TRBV6-1; J: TRBJ1-5; CDR3: ASRVGGDQPQH
V: TRBV30; J: TRBJ1-5; CDR3: AWSYRTGGGNQPQH
V: TRBV6-5; J: NA; CDR3: ASSYPAGAQGEQY
V: TRBV4-2; J: TRBJ1-2; CDR3: ASSQIQTATYGYT
V: TRBV6-6; J: TRBJ2-1; CDR3: ASSYSGQDWTGEQF
V: TRBV7-3; J: TRBJ2-3; CDR3: ASSEGLATDTQY
V: TRBV18; J: TRBJ2-1; CDR3: ASSPTSGEQF
V: TRBV4-1; J: TRBJ2-1; CDR3: ASSTPGGGDVSEQF
V: TRBV7-3; J: TRBJ2-7; CDR3: ASSLIPSARAEQY
V: TRBV5-4; J: TRBJ2-7; CDR3: ASSFRGNSYEQY
V: TRBV10-3; J: TRBJ2-7; CDR3: AISVGISGRSYEQY
V: TRBV27; J: TRBJ1-2; CDR3: ASSLQGSFYGYT